These 11 T cell receptor beta chains originate from one sample sequenced in a study of blood T cell repertoires in COVID-19. Sequencing was performed with immunoSEQ multiplex PCR; in TCRdb, only in-frame clones are kept and a portion is missing. The table shows about 280,000 clones, with 80% to 90% occurring only once. The source material was peripheral blood. The receptors shown here come from a woman in her seventies with acute or convalescent COVID-19.

The chain is built from TRBV4-1 and TRBJ1-1; 8 bases line up with TRBD1. Trimming at V came to 5 bases and at J to 4 bases, leaving 9 bases not matched to a gene. The CDR3 contains 15 residues. Germline V gene sequence: CDR1 MGHRA, CDR2 YSYEKL. CDR3 in amino acids: CASSARQGMGTEAFF. As DNA, the CDR3 is TGCGCCAGCAGCGCTCGACAGGGGATGGGCACTGAAGCTTTCTTT.

The V and J genes are TRBV30 and TRBJ2-7; possible D gene TRBD2, 7 bases. In germline, CDR1 is GTSNPN, CDR2 SVGIG (reference sequence). The ends were cut back, 5 bases at V and 3 bases at J, with 14 bases in the middle. The CDR3 runs 13 residues. CDR3 nucleotide sequence: TGTGCCTGGGGAGGAGGGGGGGGCTACGAGCAGTACTTC. Its translation is CAWGGGGGYEQYF.

The chain carries TRBV15 and TRBJ1-1; D unclear. V was shortened by 3 bases and J by 4 bases, with 9 bases between the two germline ends. This CDR3 contains 13 residues. Germline V gene sequence: CDR1 LNHNV, CDR2 YYDKDF (reference sequence). The DNA for the CDR3 is TGTGCCACCAGCAGCCACCGGGGCACTGAAGCTTTCTTT. Translating it yields CATSSHRGTEAFF.

The chain joins TRBV6-5 to TRBJ1-1; the D is unclear. Germline V gene data show CDR1 as MNHEY and CDR2 as SVGAGI. Trimming removed 2 bases at V and 2 bases at J, with 9 bases between. The CDR3 is made up of 14 amino acids. Written as DNA, the CDR3 is TGTGCCAGCAGTTACGTCCCACTAAACACTGAAGCTTTCTTT. Translated: CASSYVPLNTEAFF.

The chain links TRBV5-4 to TRBJ1-1; D is possibly TRBD1 (6 bases). This CDR3 has 14 residues. The germline CDR1 and CDR2 sequences are SGHNT and YYREEE (reference sequence). The V gene lost 6 bases and the J gene lost 1 base, with 13 bases spanning the gap. The CDR3 coding sequence is TGTGCCAGCACCCCTCGAGGGGGGAACACTGAAGCTTTCTTT. Its translation: CASTPRGGNTEAFF.

In its sample, this clone was seen once. The chain links TRBV24-1 to TRBJ2-7, with a tentative D call TRBD2 (6 bases). CDR3 length: 17 amino acids. V was trimmed by 0 bases and J by 2 bases, leaving 16 bases between them. The V gene's germline CDR1 is KGHDR and CDR2 SFDVKD. This CDR3 is CATSDLWWDGGTYEQYF. DNA of the CDR3: TGTGCCACCAGTGATTTGTGGTGGGACGGGGGAACCTACGAGCAGTACTTC.

This clone was detected once. The genes are TRBV11-2 and TRBJ2-5; D might be TRBD2 (5 bases). Trimming took off 4 bases at V and 2 bases at J, with 8 bases between the two ends. CDR3 size: 13 residues. Germline CDR1 and CDR2: SGHAT and FQNNGV. CDR3 bases: TGTGCCAGCAGCTCGGGGTTACAAGAGACCCAGTACTTC. Translating it yields CASSSGLQETQYF.

The rearrangement links TRBV2 to TRBJ1-2; 7 bases fit TRBD1. The CDR3 totals 15 residues. The V segment lost 4 bases and the J segment 8 bases; nucleotides outside the gene matches: 13. Germline CDR1 is SNHLY and CDR2 is FYNNEI. CDR3 residues: CASSVRGRGAGGYTF. The CDR3 bases are TGTGCCAGCAGTGTGAGGGGGCGAGGGGCGGGAGGCTACACCTTC.

The chain employs TRBV15 and TRBJ1-2, with a tentative D call TRBD1 (6 bases). Trimming took 5 bases from V and 2 from J, leaving 9 bases between them. Germline V gene data show CDR1 as LNHNV and CDR2 as YYDKDF (reference sequence). The CDR3 has 13 amino acids. CDR3 coding DNA: TGTGCCACCAGCGAACAGGGAAACTATGGCTACACCTTC. Amino acid sequence: CATSEQGNYGYTF.

This chain connects TRBV6-5 to TRBJ2-7; 7 bases line up with TRBD1. With V trimmed by 2 bases and J by 1 base, 5 bases remained unmatched. There are 15 residues in the CDR3. Germline V gene lookup returns CDR1 MNHEY and CDR2 SVGAGI. The CDR3 DNA reads TGTGCCAGCAGTTACGCGAGGACAGGATCCTACGAGCAGTACTTC. It translates to CASSYARTGSYEQYF.

This chain links TRBV5-1 with TRBJ1-3; D unclear. The CDR3 is 14 residues long. Germline V gene sequence: CDR1 SGHRS, CDR2 YFSETQ. Trimming cost V 4 bases and J 0 bases, with 8 bases left between them. This CDR3 reads CASSPVISGNTIYF. CDR3 in DNA: TGCGCCAGCAGCCCCGTTATCTCTGGAAACACCATATATTTT.